A single sample gave rise to the 27 T cell receptor beta chains below, sequenced in a study of blood T cell repertoires in COVID-19. Method: immunoSEQ multiplex PCR; TCRdb's copy keeps in-frame clones and lacks some. The repertoire holds over 60,000 clones, with around 89% as singletons. The sample was peripheral blood. These receptors originate from a woman aged 80 or older with active COVID-19.

The chain links TRBV3-1 (or the pseudogene TRBV3-2) to TRBJ1-1; 10 bases map to TRBD1. This CDR3 is built from 14 residues. With V trimmed by 3 bases and J by 4 bases, 2 bases remained unmatched. CDR1 and CDR2 (germline): LGHDT, YNNKEL (reference sequence). CDR3 protein: CASSHGTGVTEAFF. CDR3 DNA sequence: TGTGCCAGCAGCCACGGGACAGGGGTCACTGAAGCTTTCTTT.

The chain uses TRBV19 and TRBJ1-6; a possible D gene is TRBD1 (6 bases). This CDR3 contains 14 residues. Germline CDR1 is LNHDA and CDR2 is SQIVND (reference sequence). Trimming cost V 9 bases and J 7 bases, with 16 bases left between them. The CDR3 sequence: CASARGIGNSPLHF. CDR3 coding DNA: TGTGCCAGCGCCAGGGGTATTGGGAATTCACCCCTCCACTTT.

J is TRBJ2-1 and V is TRBV7-3; 9 nucleotides match TRBD1. Trimming removed 4 bases from V and 8 bases from J; junction bases left unmatched: 6. Germline loops: CDR1 SGHTA, CDR2 FQGTGA. The CDR3 sequence is 14 residues long. This CDR3 reads CASSSTGQGYEQFF. CDR3 in DNA: TGTGCCAGCAGCTCCACGGGACAGGGTTATGAGCAGTTCTTC.

A single count supports this clone. The chain joins TRBV6-5 to TRBJ2-2; D is unclear. Germline V lookup: CDR1 MNHEY, CDR2 SVGAGI. CDR3 length: 13 amino acids. Between the trimmed V and J ends, which lost 7 bases and 7 bases, there was a span of 13 bases. CDR3 coding DNA: TGTGCCAGCACCTCTCCGGTTGGCGGGGAGCTGTTTTTT. The encoded protein is CASTSPVGGELFF.

J is TRBJ2-3 and V is TRBV20-1, with 8 bases lining up with TRBD2. Germline CDR1 DFQATT, CDR2 SNEGSKA (reference sequence). V trimming: 3 bases; J trimming: 1 base; junction bases outside the gene matches: 12. This CDR3 is 17 amino acids long. The CDR3 DNA is TGCAGTGCTAGTCCCCTTAGCGGGATCGGGGGCACAGATACGCAGTATTTT. This sequence encodes CSASPLSGIGGTDTQYF.

The chain links TRBV7-9 to TRBJ2-1, with 7 bases fitting TRBD2. The CDR3 runs to 16 residues. CDR1 is SEHNR and CDR2 is FQNEAQ in the germline V gene (reference sequence). Germline trimming cut 5 bases from V and 5 bases from J; bases unmatched to any gene: 12. CDR3 nucleotide sequence: TGTGCCAGCAGCGACTGGGACCGGCGGGGGAACAATGAGCAGTTCTTC. It codes for CASSDWDRRGNNEQFF.

The gene calls are TRBV7-2 and TRBJ2-3; perhaps TRBD1 as D (7 bases). This CDR3 comprises 13 residues. The ends were cut back, 9 bases at V and 5 bases at J, with 15 bases in the middle. Germline assignment: CDR1 SGHTA and CDR2 FQGNSA. The CDR3 region has the DNA TGTGCCAGTGGTCGGGGGACAGAAGATACGCAGTATTTT. Translation gives CASGRGTEDTQYF. Full variable domain (missing parts from reference TRBV7-2 and TRBJ2-3): GAGVSQSPSNKVTEKGKDVELRCDPISGHTALYWYRQSLGQGLEFLIYFQGNSAPDKSGLPSDRFSAERTGGSVSTLTIQRTQQEDSAVYLCASGRGTEDTQYFGPGTRLTVL.

V is TRBV6-5 and J is TRBJ2-7; tentative D call: TRBD2 (6 bases). Trimming removed 7 bases from V and 8 bases from J, with 24 bases in between. This CDR3 is built from 15 residues. The V gene's germline CDR1 is MNHEY and CDR2 SVGAGI. The CDR3 spells CASTDVPGLTFQQYF. CDR3 coding DNA: TGTGCCAGCACAGACGTCCCGGGACTGACTTTCCAGCAGTACTTC.

The V and J genes are TRBV19 and TRBJ2-7, with TRBD1 matching 9 bases. Germline CDR1 reads LNHDA; CDR2 reads SQIVND (reference sequence). Losses at the gene ends were 6 bases for V and 2 bases for J; bases not matched to a gene: 2. This CDR3 contains 13 residues. As DNA, the CDR3 is TGTGCCAGTAGCAGGGACAGGGCCTACGAGCAGTACTTC. Amino acid sequence: CASSRDRAYEQYF.

The chain employs TRBV23-1 and TRBJ2-1; 7 bases match TRBD1. TRBV23-1 is marked as an open reading frame, function uncertain. With 7 bases clipped from V and 3 bases from J, the junction kept 12 bases outside the gene matches. The CDR3 runs to 16 residues. The CDR3 bases are TGCGCCAGCACGTCAACGGGACAGCCCCACTACAATGAGCAGTTCTTC. Amino acids: CASTSTGQPHYNEQFF.

The chain has TRBV5-4 and TRBJ2-5; weak D call: TRBD2 (5 bases). The V gene's germline CDR1 is SGHNT and CDR2 YYREEE (reference sequence). CDR3 length: 13 residues. V was clipped by 0 bases and J by 7 bases, with 10 bases between them. CDR3 amino acids: CASSLEYAGTQYF. The CDR3 region has the DNA TGTGCCAGCAGCTTGGAGTATGCGGGGACCCAGTACTTC.

This clone was counted a few times. The rearrangement links TRBV5-1 to TRBJ2-7; 8 nucleotides align to TRBD1. After removal of 2 bases from V and 0 bases from J, the junction contained 1 base not matched to a gene. This CDR3 is 14 amino acids long. Per germline, CDR1 SGHRS and CDR2 YFSETQ. The CDR3 here is CASSLQGDSYEQYF. CDR3 sequence (DNA): TGCGCCAGCAGCTTACAGGGGGACTCCTACGAGCAGTACTTC.

The chain has TRBV5-8 and TRBJ1-5; TRBD1 matches at 10 bases. CDR3 length: 18 amino acids. After removal of 1 base from V and 1 base from J, the junction contained 8 bases not matched to a gene. The germline gives CDR1 SGHTS, CDR2 YDEGEE. The CDR3 DNA reads as TGTGCCAGCAGCTTGCCTAGAGACAGGGGGCTAAGCAATCAGCCCCAGCATTTT. Translation gives CASSLPRDRGLSNQPQHF.

The chain has TRBV24-1 and TRBJ2-1, with 10 bases identical to TRBD1. In germline, CDR1 is KGHDR, CDR2 SFDVKD. The CDR3 has 18 amino acids. V lost 4 bases to trimming and J lost 8 bases; unmatched junction nucleotides: 16. The CDR3 nucleotides are TGTGCCACCAGTGACCCAGGACAGGGGGGTCTAGCGTTGGATGAGCAGTTCTTC. Translating it yields CATSDPGQGGLALDEQFF.

The chain has TRBV21-1 and TRBJ1-6. TRBV21-1 corresponds to a pseudogene. The CDR3 covers 16 residues. The CDR3: CASSKEGPGGHSPLHF. Written as DNA, the CDR3 is TGTGCCAGCAGCAAAGAGGGACCAGGAGGGCATTCACCCCTCCACTTT.

CDR3 bases: TGTGCCAGCAACCTTAGCGGGAGGGGGTACGAGCAGTACTTC. Translating gives CASNLSGRGYEQYF. The J gene is TRBJ2-7, the V gene TRBV6-5; TRBD2 matches 11 bases. The V gene end was trimmed by 7 bases and the J gene end by 4 bases; junction bases not matched to a gene: 6. The germline gives CDR1 MNHEY, CDR2 SVGAGI. This CDR3 is 14 amino acids long.

V usage is TRBV15 and J usage is TRBJ2-4; 10 bases align to TRBD1. Germline V lookup: CDR1 LNHNV, CDR2 YYDKDF (reference sequence). V shed 4 bases, J shed 3 bases, and the junction held 3 bases outside the gene matches. The CDR3 is made up of 15 amino acids. CDR3 DNA: TGTGCCACCAGCACTGGACAGGGGGTCAAAAACATTCAGTACTTC. Encoded protein: CATSTGQGVKNIQYF. Using reference TRBV15 and TRBJ2-4 for the parts outside the CDR3, the full variable domain is DAMVIQNPRYQVTQFGKPVTLSCSQTLNHNVMYWYQQKSSQAPKLLFHYYDKDFNNEADTPDNFQSRRPNTSFCFLDIRSPGLGDTAMYLCATSTGQGVKNIQYFGAGTRLSVL.

The rearrangement uses TRBV19 and TRBJ2-7; D perhaps matches TRBD1 (5 bases). The CDR3 loop spans 16 amino acids. Germline CDR1 is LNHDA and CDR2 is SQIVND (reference sequence). V was trimmed by 3 bases and J by 4 bases, leaving 19 bases between them. The DNA of the CDR3 is TGTGCCAGTAGTATGCGAGCAATGGGGCGAGGATACGAGCAGTACTTC. It codes for CASSMRAMGRGYEQYF.

J is TRBJ1-2 and V is TRBV12-3 or TRBV12-4; 9 bases fit TRBD1. V dropped 8 bases and J dropped 2; count of bases not matched to a gene: 3. This CDR3 region has 13 residues. The CDR3 DNA is TGTGCCAGCGCGGGACAGGGCAACTATGGCTACACCTTC. Amino acids: CASAGQGNYGYTF.

The V and J genes are TRBV27 and TRBJ2-4; the D is unclear. Germline-derived CDR1 and CDR2 are MNHEY and SMNVEV (reference sequence). This CDR3 is 12 amino acids long. V dropped 8 bases and J dropped 2 bases, with 7 bases sitting between them. Here the CDR3 reads CASLSTKNIQYF. CDR3 coding DNA: TGTGCCAGCCTTTCTACCAAAAACATTCAGTACTTC.

This chain uses TRBV7-2 with TRBJ2-7; 15 nucleotides agree with TRBD2. Germline assignment: CDR1 SGHTA and CDR2 FQGNSA. The trim removed 4 bases at V and 6 bases at J, leaving 4 bases unmatched. The CDR3 contains 15 residues. The CDR3 sequence is CASSWTSGRAGEQYF. The CDR3, as DNA: TGTGCCAGCAGCTGGACTAGCGGGAGGGCAGGCGAGCAGTACTTC.

The J gene is TRBJ1-2, the V gene TRBV6-6, with D unclear. The V gene lost 7 bases and the J gene lost 8 bases, with 23 bases spanning the gap. This CDR3 has 15 residues. CDR1 and CDR2 from the germline V gene are MNHNY and SVGAGI (reference sequence). CDR3 nucleotides: TGTGCCAGCAACCGGGAGGGTTCCCCCCAGGTGGGCTACACCTTC. Encoded protein: CASNREGSPQVGYTF.

A few counts support this clone. The chain carries TRBV7-9 and TRBJ2-7; 7 nucleotides match TRBD1. The CDR3 consists of 15 residues. V shed 3 bases, J shed 2 bases, and the junction held 7 bases outside the gene matches. The germline V gene encodes CDR1 SEHNR and CDR2 FQNEAQ (reference sequence). The CDR3 DNA sequence: TGTGCCAGCAGCTTTACGGGACAGTTTACCTACGAGCAGTACTTC. This translates into CASSFTGQFTYEQYF.

Written as DNA, the CDR3 is TGTGCCAGTAGTTCCCGCACGAGCTCCTATAATTCACCCCTCCACTTT. It codes for CASSSRTSSYNSPLHF. The rearrangement joins TRBV19 to TRBJ1-6; D is undetermined. The ends were cut back, 5 bases at V and 0 bases at J, with 11 bases in the middle. CDR1 and CDR2 (germline): LNHDA, SQIVND (reference sequence). The CDR3 extends over 16 amino acids.

The sample holds a few counts of this clone. The V and J genes are TRBV28 and TRBJ1-2, with D unresolved. Trimming pared 6 bases from V and 8 bases from J, leaving 16 bases between. The CDR3 is made up of 13 amino acids. The V gene's germline CDR1 is MDHEN and CDR2 SYDVKM. CDR3 in DNA: TGTGCCAGCAGCACAACAGTCCTCGGCGGCTACACCTTC. Encoded protein: CASSTTVLGGYTF.

Here the CDR3 reads CASSQRGNTEAFF. The CDR3 DNA reads as TGTGCCAGCAGCCAACGGGGTAACACTGAAGCTTTCTTT. V is TRBV7-6 and J is TRBJ1-1; unclear D gene. Per germline, CDR1 SGHVS and CDR2 FNYEAQ. This CDR3 is 13 amino acids long. The V end was cut by 5 bases, the J end by 2 bases, with 9 bases between.

V is TRBV4-1 and J is TRBJ1-5, with TRBD1 identical over 8 bases. The CDR3 has 15 residues. Germline V gene lookup returns CDR1 MGHRA and CDR2 YSYEKL. Trimming at V came to 1 base and at J to 5 bases, leaving 4 bases not matched to a gene. The CDR3, as DNA: TGCGCCAGCAGCCAAGGACAGGGGACTCATCAGCCCCAGCATTTT. Protein sequence: CASSQGQGTHQPQHF.